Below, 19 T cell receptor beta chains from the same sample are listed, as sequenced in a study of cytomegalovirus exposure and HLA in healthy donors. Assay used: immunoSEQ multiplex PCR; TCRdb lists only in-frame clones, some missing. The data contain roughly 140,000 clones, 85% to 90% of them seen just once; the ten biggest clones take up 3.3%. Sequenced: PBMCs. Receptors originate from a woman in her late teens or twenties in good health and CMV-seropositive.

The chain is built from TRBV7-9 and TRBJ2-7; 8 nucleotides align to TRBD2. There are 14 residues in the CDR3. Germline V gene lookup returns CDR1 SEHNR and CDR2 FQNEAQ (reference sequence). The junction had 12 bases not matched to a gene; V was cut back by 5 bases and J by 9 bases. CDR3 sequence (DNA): TGTGCCAGCAGCCCCCAAATTGGCGGGGGGTTGCAGTACTTC. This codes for CASSPQIGGGLQYF. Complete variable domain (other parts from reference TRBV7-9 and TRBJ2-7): DTGVSQNPRHKITKRGQNVTFRCDPISEHNRLYWYRQTLGQGPEFLTYFQNEAQLEKSRLLSDRFSAERPKGSFSTLEIQRTEQGDSAMYLCASSPQIGGGLQYFGPGTRLTVT.

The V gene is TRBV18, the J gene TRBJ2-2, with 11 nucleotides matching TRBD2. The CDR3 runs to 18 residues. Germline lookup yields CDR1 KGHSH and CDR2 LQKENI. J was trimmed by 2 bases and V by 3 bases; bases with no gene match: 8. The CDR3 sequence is CASSPSAGTSGNTGELFF. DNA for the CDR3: TGTGCCAGCTCACCCTCGGCGGGGACTAGCGGAAACACCGGGGAGCTGTTTTTT. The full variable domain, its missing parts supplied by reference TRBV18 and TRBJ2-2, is NAGVMQNPRHLVRRRGQEARLRCSPMKGHSHVYWYRQLPEEGLKFMVYLQKENIIDESGMPKERFSAEFPKEGPSILRIQQVVRGDSAAYFCASSPSAGTSGNTGELFFGEGSRLTVL.

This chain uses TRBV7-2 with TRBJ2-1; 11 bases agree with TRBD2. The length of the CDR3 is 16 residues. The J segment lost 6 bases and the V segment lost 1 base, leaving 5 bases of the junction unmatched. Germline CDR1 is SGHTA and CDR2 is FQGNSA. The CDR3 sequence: CASSLVAGGVRNEQFF. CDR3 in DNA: TGTGCCAGCAGCTTAGTAGCGGGAGGGGTCCGCAATGAGCAGTTCTTC. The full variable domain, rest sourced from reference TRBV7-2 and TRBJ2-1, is GAGVSQSPSNKVTEKGKDVELRCDPISGHTALYWYRQSLGQGLEFLIYFQGNSAPDKSGLPSDRFSAERTGGSVSTLTIQRTQQEDSAVYLCASSLVAGGVRNEQFFGPGTRLTVL.

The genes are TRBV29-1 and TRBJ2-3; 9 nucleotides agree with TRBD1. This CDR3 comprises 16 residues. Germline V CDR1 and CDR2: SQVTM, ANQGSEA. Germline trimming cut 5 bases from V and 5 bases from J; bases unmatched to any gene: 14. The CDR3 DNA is TGCAGCGTTCAGCCTGTCGGGACAGGGAATCGAGATACGCAGTATTTT. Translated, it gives CSVQPVGTGNRDTQYF.

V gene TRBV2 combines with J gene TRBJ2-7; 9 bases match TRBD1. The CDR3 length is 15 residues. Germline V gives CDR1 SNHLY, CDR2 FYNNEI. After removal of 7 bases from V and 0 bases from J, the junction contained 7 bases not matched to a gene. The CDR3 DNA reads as TGTGCCAGCACCCGTGACAGGGGGGGCTCCTACGAGCAGTACTTC. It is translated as CASTRDRGGSYEQYF. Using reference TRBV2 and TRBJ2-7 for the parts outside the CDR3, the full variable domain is EPEVTQTPSHQVTQMGQEVILRCVPISNHLYFYWYRQILGQKVEFLVSFYNNEISEKSEIFDDQFSVERPDGSNFTLKIRSTKLEDSAMYFCASTRDRGGSYEQYFGPGTRLTVT.

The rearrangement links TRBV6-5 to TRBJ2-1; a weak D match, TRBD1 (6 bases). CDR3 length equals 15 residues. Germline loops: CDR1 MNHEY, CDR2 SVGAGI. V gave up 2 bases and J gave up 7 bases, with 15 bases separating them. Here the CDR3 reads CASSYGPQRGNEQFF. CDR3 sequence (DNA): TGTGCCAGCAGTTACGGACCGCAAAGGGGGAATGAGCAGTTCTTC.

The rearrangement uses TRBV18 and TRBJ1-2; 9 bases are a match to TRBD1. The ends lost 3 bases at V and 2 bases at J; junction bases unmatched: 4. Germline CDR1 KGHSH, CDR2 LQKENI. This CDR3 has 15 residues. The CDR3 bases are TGTGCCAGCTCACCCGGACAGGGGAACAACTATGGCTACACCTTC. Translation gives CASSPGQGNNYGYTF.

The CDR3 nucleotides read TGTGCCAGCAGACAGACAGGGCAAGGGGCTTTCTTT. Protein product: CASRQTGQGAFF. V usage is TRBV11-3 and J usage is TRBJ1-1; 7 nucleotides align to TRBD1. Trimming removed 6 bases from V and 11 bases from J; junction bases left unmatched: 9. The CDR3 is 12 amino acids. Per germline, CDR1 SGHNT and CDR2 YENEEA.

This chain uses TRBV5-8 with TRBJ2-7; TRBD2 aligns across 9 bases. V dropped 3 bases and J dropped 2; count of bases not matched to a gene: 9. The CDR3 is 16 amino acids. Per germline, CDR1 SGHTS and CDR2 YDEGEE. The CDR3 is CASSSGAASGTYEQYF. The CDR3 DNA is TGTGCCAGCAGCTCAGGCGCAGCTAGCGGGACCTACGAGCAGTACTTC.

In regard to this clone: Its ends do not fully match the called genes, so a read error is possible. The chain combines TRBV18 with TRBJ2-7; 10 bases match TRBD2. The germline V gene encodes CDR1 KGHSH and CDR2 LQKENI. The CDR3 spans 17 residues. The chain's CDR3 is CASSPRPFTSGTYEQYF. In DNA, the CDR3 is TGTGCCAGCTCACCACGTCCCTTCACTAGCGGGACCTATGAGCAGTACTTC.

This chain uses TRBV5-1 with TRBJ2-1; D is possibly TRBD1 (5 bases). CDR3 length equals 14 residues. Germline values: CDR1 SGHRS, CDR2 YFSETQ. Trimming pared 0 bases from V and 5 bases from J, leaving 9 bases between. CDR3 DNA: TGCGCCAGCAGCTTGGGACAGCCCAACAATGAGCAGTTCTTC. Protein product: CASSLGQPNNEQFF.

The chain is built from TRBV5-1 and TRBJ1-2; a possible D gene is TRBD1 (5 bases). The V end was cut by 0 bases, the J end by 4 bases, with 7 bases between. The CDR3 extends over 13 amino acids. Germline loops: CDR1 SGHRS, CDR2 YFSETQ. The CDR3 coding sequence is TGCGCCAGCAGCTTGGATGACAGCTATGGCTACACCTTC. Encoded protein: CASSLDDSYGYTF.

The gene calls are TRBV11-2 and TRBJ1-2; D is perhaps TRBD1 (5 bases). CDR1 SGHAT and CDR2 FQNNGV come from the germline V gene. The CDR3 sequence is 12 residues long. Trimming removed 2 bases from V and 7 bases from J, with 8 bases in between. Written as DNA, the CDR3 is TGTGCCAGCAGCTTACAGGGCGGTGGCTACACCTTC. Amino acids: CASSLQGGGYTF.

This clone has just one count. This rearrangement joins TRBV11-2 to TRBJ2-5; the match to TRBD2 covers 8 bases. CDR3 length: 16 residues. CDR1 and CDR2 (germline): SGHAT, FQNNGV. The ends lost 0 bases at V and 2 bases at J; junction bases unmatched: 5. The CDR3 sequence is CASSLEPREVQETQYF. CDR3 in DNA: TGTGCCAGCAGCTTAGAGCCGCGGGAGGTACAAGAGACCCAGTACTTC.

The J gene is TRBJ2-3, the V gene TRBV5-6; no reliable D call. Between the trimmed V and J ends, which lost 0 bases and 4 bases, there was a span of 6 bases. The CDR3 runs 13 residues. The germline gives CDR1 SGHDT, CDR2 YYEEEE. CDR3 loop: CASSLASADTQYF. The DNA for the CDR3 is TGTGCCAGCAGCTTGGCCTCGGCAGATACGCAGTATTTT.

The CDR3 spells CASSDPGTGSTDTQYF. CDR3 coding DNA: TGTGCCAGCAGCGACCCCGGGACAGGGAGCACAGATACGCAGTATTTT. The chain employs TRBV9 and TRBJ2-3; 9 bases agree with TRBD1. The trim removed 3 bases at V and 0 bases at J, leaving 5 bases unmatched. The germline gives CDR1 SGDLS, CDR2 YYNGEE. The CDR3 is made up of 16 amino acids.

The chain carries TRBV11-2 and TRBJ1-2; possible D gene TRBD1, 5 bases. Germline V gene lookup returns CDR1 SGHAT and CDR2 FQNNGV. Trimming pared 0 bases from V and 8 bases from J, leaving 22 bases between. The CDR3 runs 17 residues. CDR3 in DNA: TGTGCCAGCAGCTTAGAAATTCATGCTGGCAGGGTGGGCGGCTACACCTTC. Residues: CASSLEIHAGRVGGYTF.

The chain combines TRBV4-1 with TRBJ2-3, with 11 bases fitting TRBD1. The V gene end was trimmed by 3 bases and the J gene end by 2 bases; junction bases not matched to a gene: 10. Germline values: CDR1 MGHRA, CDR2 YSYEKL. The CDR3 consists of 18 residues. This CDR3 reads CASSQGSWTGGYTDTQYF. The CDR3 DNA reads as TGCGCCAGCAGCCAGGGGAGCTGGACAGGGGGCTACACAGATACGCAGTATTTT.

CDR3 in amino acids: CASSLAGQGAAWYEQYF. Written as DNA, the CDR3 is TGTGCCAGCAGCTTAGCAGGACAGGGGGCGGCTTGGTACGAGCAGTACTTC. This chain uses TRBV11-1 with TRBJ2-7, with 11 nucleotides matching TRBD1. V shed 0 bases, J shed 4 bases, and the junction held 8 bases outside the gene matches. The CDR3 sequence is 17 residues long. The V gene's germline CDR1 is SGHAT and CDR2 FQDESV (reference sequence). The whole variable domain, remainder taken from reference TRBV11-1 and TRBJ2-7, is EAEVAQSPRYKITEKSQAVAFWCDPISGHATLYWYRQILGQGPELLVQFQDESVVDDSQLPKDRFSAERLKGVDSTLKIQPAELGDSAMYLCASSLAGQGAAWYEQYFGPGTRLTVT.